Only a few counts were recorded for the clone carrying this T cell receptor beta chain. For the second PCR, which ran for 7 to 11 cycles, a sample-barcoded 5' primer and a J-beta primer mix were used. TCRdb redid the calling of the 5' RACE reads with MiXCR, one entry per CDR3 protein. This table holds over 600,000 distinct CDR3 sequences, under 25% found once. There are 14 residues in the CDR3. Trimming took 8 bases from V and 6 from J; bases not matched to a gene: 9. Per the germline V gene, CDR1 is MDHEN and CDR2 is SYDVKM. These data come from a study of blood T cells in healthy people across ages.

The source material was blood. The receptor was derived from an older man in good health. The chain is built from TRBV28 and TRBJ1-5, with 8 bases aligning to TRBD1. CDR3 protein: CASRRTGWGQPQHF. As DNA, the CDR3 is TGTGCCAGCCGAAGGACAGGGTGGGGTCAGCCCCAGCATTTT.